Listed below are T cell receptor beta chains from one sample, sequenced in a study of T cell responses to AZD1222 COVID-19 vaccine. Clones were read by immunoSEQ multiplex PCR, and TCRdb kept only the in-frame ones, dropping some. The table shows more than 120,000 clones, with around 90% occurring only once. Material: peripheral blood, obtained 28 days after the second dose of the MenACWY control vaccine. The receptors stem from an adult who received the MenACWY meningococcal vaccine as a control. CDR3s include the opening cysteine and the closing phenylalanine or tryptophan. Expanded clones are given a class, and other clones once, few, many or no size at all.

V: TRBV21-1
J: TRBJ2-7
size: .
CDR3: CASSKAAIAGVYEQYF

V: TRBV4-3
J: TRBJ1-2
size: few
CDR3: CASSQGAGRSKGYTF

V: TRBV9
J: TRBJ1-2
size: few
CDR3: CASSVGVGGSGYGYTF

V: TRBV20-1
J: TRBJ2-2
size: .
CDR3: CSASSRNTGELFF

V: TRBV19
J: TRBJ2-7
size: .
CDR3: CASSIVGTASYEQYF

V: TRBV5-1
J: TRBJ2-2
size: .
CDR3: CASSDPPGTGELFF

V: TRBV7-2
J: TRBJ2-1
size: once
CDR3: CASSQSYNEQFF

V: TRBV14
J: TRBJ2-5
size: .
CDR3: CASSQPQGLAGMETQYF

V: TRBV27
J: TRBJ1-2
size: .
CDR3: CASSLSTGLGGYTF

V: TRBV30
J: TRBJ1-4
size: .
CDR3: CAWNRGENEKLFF

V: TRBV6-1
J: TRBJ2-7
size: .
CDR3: CASSEARQSSYEQYF

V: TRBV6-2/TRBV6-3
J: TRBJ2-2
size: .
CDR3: CASSKRQLAGPGELFF

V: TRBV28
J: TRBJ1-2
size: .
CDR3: CASQIGQGSDGYTF

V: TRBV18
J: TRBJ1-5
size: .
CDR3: CASSLVRGLGNQPQHF

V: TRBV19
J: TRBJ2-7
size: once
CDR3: CASSMYGSYEQYF

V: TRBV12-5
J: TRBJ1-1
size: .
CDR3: CASRDRLVRNTEAFF

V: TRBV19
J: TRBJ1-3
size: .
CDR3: CASTPRGRVERNTIYF

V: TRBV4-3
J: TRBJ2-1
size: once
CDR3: CASSRGVAGGNEQFF